Each of the 29 T cell receptor beta chains below was sequenced from the same sample in a study of cytomegalovirus exposure and HLA in healthy donors. It was with 60 Vbeta and 13 Jbeta primers that the PCR ran. This table comes from immunoSEQ multiplex PCR, and its TCRdb copy is limited to in-frame clones, with some not included. The sample consists of under 200,000 clones, about 82% of them appearing once. Sequencing was performed on PBMCs. The receptor source for this set is a woman aged 18-30 years in good health and CMV-seronegative.

Here the CDR3 DNA reads TGTGCCAGCAACCCACAGGGGGCGGCTTCCTCTGGGGCCAACGTCCTGACTTTC. Protein: CASNPQGAASSGANVLTF. V is TRBV28 and J is TRBJ2-6, with 9 bases fitting TRBD1. This CDR3 has 18 residues. Germline V gene sequence: CDR1 MDHEN, CDR2 SYDVKM. Trimming cost V 7 bases and J 0 bases; bases outside gene matches: 10.

The genes are TRBV19 and TRBJ1-2, with TRBD1 matching 8 bases. The V gene's germline CDR1 is LNHDA and CDR2 SQIVND (reference sequence). V lost 7 bases to trimming and J lost 4 bases; unmatched junction nucleotides: 8. CDR3 size: 14 residues. The CDR3, as DNA: TGTGCCAGTAAACAGACAGGGGTCTTCTATGGCTACACCTTC. It encodes CASKQTGVFYGYTF.

This chain links TRBV19 with TRBJ2-3; no definite D call. Germline V gene sequence: CDR1 LNHDA, CDR2 SQIVND (reference sequence). The CDR3 has 14 residues. V gave up 4 bases and J gave up 0 bases, with 8 bases separating them. The CDR3 DNA sequence: TGTGCCAGTAGTACTTCTTCTAGCACAGATACGCAGTATTTT. Amino acid sequence: CASSTSSSTDTQYF.

This sequence joins TRBV25-1 and TRBJ1-2, with no clear D. V lost 5 bases, J lost 2 bases, and 9 bases lay in between. CDR1 is MGHDK and CDR2 is SYGVNS in the germline V gene. The CDR3 length is 13 residues. The CDR3 nucleotides read TGTGCCAGCAGTAGACAAGGAAACTATGGCTACACCTTC. Translating it yields CASSRQGNYGYTF.

The chain couples TRBV9 to TRBJ1-1; D remains ambiguous. The CDR3 sequence is 13 residues long. In germline, CDR1 is SGDLS, CDR2 YYNGEE. V was shortened by 3 bases and J by 1 base, with 7 bases between the two germline ends. In DNA, the CDR3 is TGTGCCAGCAGCGCCCAGCGGAACACTGAAGCTTTCTTT. It translates to CASSAQRNTEAFF.

This clone was found a few times. The chain joins TRBV6-6 to TRBJ1-1, with D perhaps matching TRBD1 (5 bases). Germline CDR1 MNHNY, CDR2 SVGAGI (reference sequence). There are 14 residues in the CDR3. Trimming removed 2 bases from V and 3 bases from J, with 10 bases in between. CDR3 residues: CASSYGAWDTEAFF. DNA for the CDR3: TGTGCCAGCAGTTACGGGGCGTGGGACACTGAAGCTTTCTTT.

This chain connects TRBV7-2 to TRBJ2-7, with unresolved D. Germline V gene lookup returns CDR1 SGHTA and CDR2 FQGNSA. The V end was cut by 2 bases, the J end by 0 bases, with 14 bases between. The CDR3 runs 16 residues. CDR3 DNA sequence: TGTGCCAGCAGCTTATTTCGAGAACCGAGCTCCTACGAGCAGTACTTC. Amino acid sequence: CASSLFREPSSYEQYF.

The chain is built from TRBV7-2 and TRBJ2-5, with 13 positions matching TRBD2. This CDR3 has 17 residues. The germline V gene encodes CDR1 SGHTA and CDR2 FQGNSA. Trimming at V came to 6 bases and at J to 5 bases, leaving 12 bases not matched to a gene. The CDR3, as DNA: TGTGCCAGCAGTTGGACTAGCGGGAGCAGGGTTGGGGAGACCCAGTACTTC. This sequence encodes CASSWTSGSRVGETQYF.

This clone was seen a single time. The V gene is TRBV7-8, the J gene TRBJ2-5, with D uncertain. This CDR3 has 12 residues. Germline V gene data show CDR1 as SGHVS and CDR2 as FQNEAQ. Deletions cut 5 bases from V and 4 bases from J, with 8 bases between. CDR3 residues: CASSPRGETQYF. The CDR3 coding sequence is TGTGCCAGCAGCCCGAGAGGAGAGACCCAGTACTTC.

This clone occurred once. V is TRBV5-6 and J is TRBJ2-7; TRBD2 aligns across 12 bases. There are 14 residues in the CDR3. Germline V gene sequence: CDR1 SGHDT, CDR2 YYEEEE. The V segment lost 2 bases and the J segment 5 bases; nucleotides outside the gene matches: 2. DNA of the CDR3: TGTGCCAGCAGCTTTCGACTAGCGGGAGACGAGCAGTACTTC. Its translation: CASSFRLAGDEQYF.

V gene TRBV6-4 combines with J gene TRBJ2-5; 10 positions match TRBD2. CDR1 and CDR2 (germline): MRHNA, SNTAGT. The CDR3 is made up of 15 amino acids. Trimming at V came to 3 bases and at J to 2 bases, leaving 3 bases not matched to a gene. The CDR3 reads CASSEAAGGQETQYF. The CDR3 nucleotides read TGTGCCAGCAGTGAAGCAGCGGGAGGGCAAGAGACCCAGTACTTC.

The chain carries TRBV19 and TRBJ2-7; TRBD2 matches at 7 bases. With V trimmed by 3 bases and J by 2 bases, 4 bases remained unmatched. The CDR3 totals 14 residues. Per germline, CDR1 LNHDA and CDR2 SQIVND (reference sequence). This CDR3 is CASSIQAGTYEQYF. The CDR3 nucleotides are TGTGCCAGTAGTATCCAAGCGGGGACCTACGAGCAGTACTTC.

CDR3 amino acids: CASSYGGTNEKLFF. In DNA form, the CDR3 reads TGTGCCAGCAGCTACGGGGGAACTAATGAAAAACTGTTTTTT. This chain connects TRBV7-9 to TRBJ1-4; tentatively, D is TRBD1 (5 bases). The CDR3 consists of 14 residues. The V end was cut by 4 bases, the J end by 1 base, with 7 bases between. Germline CDR1 reads SEHNR; CDR2 reads FQNEAQ (reference sequence).

The V call is TRBV11-3, the J call TRBJ2-2; TRBD2 matches at 9 bases. Looked up from germline, CDR1 is SGHNT and CDR2 is YENEEA. The length of the CDR3 is 17 residues. V was clipped by 5 bases and J by 7 bases; unmatched bases: 14. CDR3 nucleotide sequence: TGTGCCAGCAGCGAAGGGCTAGCGGGAATCCTTGACGGGGAGCTGTTTTTT. Translation: CASSEGLAGILDGELFF.

This clone was seen more than once but under ten times. The chain is built from TRBV7-9 and TRBJ2-3, with D possibly TRBD2 on 5 matching bases. This CDR3 comprises 14 residues. The ends were cut back, 4 bases at V and 0 bases at J, with 8 bases in the middle. Germline V gene data show CDR1 as SEHNR and CDR2 as FQNEAQ (reference sequence). CDR3 region: CASSSGLSTDTQYF. The CDR3 DNA follows: TGTGCCAGCAGCTCCGGACTCAGCACAGATACGCAGTATTTT. Full variable domain (rest looked up from reference TRBV7-9 and TRBJ2-3): DTGVSQNPRHKITKRGQNVTFRCDPISEHNRLYWYRQTLGQGPEFLTYFQNEAQLEKSRLLSDRFSAERPKGSFSTLEIQRTEQGDSAMYLCASSSGLSTDTQYFGPGTRLTVL.

This rearrangement joins TRBV11-3 to TRBJ2-3; TRBD2 aligns across 11 bases. The CDR3 totals 15 residues. CDR1 is SGHNT and CDR2 is YENEEA in the germline V gene. J gave up 2 bases and V 5 bases, and 3 bases lay outside the gene matches. The CDR3 loop reads CASSPSGRNTDTQYF. CDR3 nucleotides: TGTGCCAGCAGCCCTAGCGGGAGGAACACAGATACGCAGTATTTT.

The V gene is TRBV4-1, the J gene TRBJ2-1; 7 bases align to TRBD2. The CDR3 loop spans 16 amino acids. With V trimmed by 0 bases and J by 3 bases, 5 bases remained unmatched. Germline assignment: CDR1 MGHRA and CDR2 YSYEKL. The CDR3 region is CASSQDPSGGYNEQFF. The CDR3 region has the DNA TGCGCCAGCAGCCAAGATCCTAGCGGAGGCTACAATGAGCAGTTCTTC.

This chain connects TRBV1 to TRBJ2-2; TRBD2 is the table's D call, not checked against the DNA. TRBV1 is a pseudogene segment. The CDR3 has 18 amino acids. CDR3 coding DNA: TGCACCAGCAGCCAAGCCCGCGATGGTCTTTCGAACACCGGGGAGCTGTTTTTT. Amino acids: CTSSQARDGLSNTGELFF.

The sample holds a few counts of this clone. The J gene is TRBJ1-1, the V gene TRBV5-6; D perhaps matches TRBD1 (5 bases). Germline loops: CDR1 SGHDT, CDR2 YYEEEE. The V end was cut by 0 bases, the J end by 5 bases, with 11 bases between. There are 14 residues in the CDR3. The chain's CDR3 is CASSLAGFGTEAFF. The CDR3 DNA is TGTGCCAGCAGCTTGGCAGGGTTTGGAACTGAAGCTTTCTTT.

This clone was recorded only once. CDR3 residues: CASSIAGAPRANVLTF. CDR3 nucleotides: TGTGCCAGTAGTATAGCAGGGGCCCCTCGGGCCAACGTCCTGACTTTC. The gene calls are TRBV19 and TRBJ2-6; D may be TRBD1 (6 bases). CDR1 is LNHDA, CDR2 SQIVND, per germline (reference sequence). The V end lost 1 base, the J end lost 5 bases, and 12 bases lay between the germline ends. The CDR3 has 16 amino acids.

This sequence joins TRBV6-5 and TRBJ1-2, with D possibly matching TRBD1 (6 bases). V dropped 4 bases and J dropped 3 bases, with 15 bases sitting between them. The CDR3 extends over 15 amino acids. CDR1 is MNHEY, CDR2 SVGAGI, per germline. CDR3 sequence: CASSSSGHSYYGYTF. The DNA for the CDR3 is TGTGCCAGCAGTTCGTCGGGACATAGCTACTATGGCTACACCTTC.

V is TRBV7-2 and J is TRBJ2-7; 9 bases line up with TRBD1. Germline values: CDR1 SGHTA, CDR2 FQGNSA. J was trimmed by 3 bases and V by 5 bases; bases with no gene match: 8. The CDR3 consists of 15 residues. This CDR3 reads CASSQGTGPVYEQYF. For the CDR3, the DNA is TGTGCCAGCAGCCAGGGGACAGGGCCGGTCTACGAGCAGTACTTC.

The chain couples TRBV6-1 to TRBJ1-5, with D maybe TRBD1 (6 bases). Germline values: CDR1 MNHNS, CDR2 SASEGT. This CDR3 is 14 amino acids long. Trimming pared 4 bases from V and 6 bases from J, leaving 13 bases between. DNA of the CDR3: TGTGCCAGCAGTGTAAACAGGGACCGTCAGCCCCAGCATTTT. Translation: CASSVNRDRQPQHF.

In its sample, this clone was seen a few times. V is TRBV28 and J is TRBJ2-6, with D maybe TRBD1 (6 bases). CDR1 is MDHEN and CDR2 is SYDVKM in the germline V gene. CDR3 length equals 16 residues. V lost 5 bases, J lost 2 bases, and 13 bases lay in between. The CDR3 nucleotides read TGTGCCAGCAGTACTACACAGGGAGCTGGGGCCAACGTCCTGACTTTC. Protein: CASSTTQGAGANVLTF.

The chain links TRBV11-3 to TRBJ2-7, with 11 bases identical to TRBD1. The germline gives CDR1 SGHNT, CDR2 YENEEA. This CDR3 is 14 amino acids long. Trimming took 7 bases from V and 4 from J; bases not matched to a gene: 6. CDR3 nucleotides: TGTGCCAGCAAGGTCGGGACAGGGGGATACGAGCAGTACTTC. Its protein product is CASKVGTGGYEQYF.

This chain uses TRBV11-3 with TRBJ1-2; 7 nucleotides align to TRBD1. There are 14 residues in the CDR3. The V segment lost 4 bases and the J segment 1 base; nucleotides outside the gene matches: 3. The germline V gene encodes CDR1 SGHNT and CDR2 YENEEA. The chain's CDR3 is CASSSRDSNYGYTF. CDR3 bases: TGTGCCAGCAGCTCCCGGGACAGTAACTATGGCTACACCTTC.

The V gene is TRBV2, the J gene TRBJ2-3, with 7 bases fitting TRBD2. In germline, CDR1 is SNHLY, CDR2 FYNNEI. The CDR3 has 14 residues. Unmatched junction bases numbered 9, after V lost 8 bases and J lost 4 bases. CDR3 protein: CASGRDYSSDTQYF. The CDR3 DNA reads as TGTGCCAGCGGCCGGGACTACTCCTCAGATACGCAGTATTTT.

The gene calls are TRBV6-6 and TRBJ1-3; tentatively, D is TRBD1 (6 bases). The CDR3 has 14 amino acids. From germline, CDR1 is MNHNY and CDR2 SVGAGI (reference sequence). Trimming cost V 6 bases and J 4 bases, with 13 bases left between them. The CDR3 nucleotides are TGTGCCAGCAGAAGACAGGCCTCGGGAAACACCATATATTTT. Amino acid sequence: CASRRQASGNTIYF.

V and J are TRBV28 and TRBJ2-1; D not certain. The V and J ends lost 2 bases and 4 bases respectively, with 18 bases between them. The germline CDR1 and CDR2 sequences are MDHEN and SYDVKM. The CDR3 is 17 residues long. The CDR3 bases are TGTGCCAGCAGTTTACTGAAAAAAGGAGAGGCTTACAATGAGCAGTTCTTC. It yields the protein CASSLLKKGEAYNEQFF.